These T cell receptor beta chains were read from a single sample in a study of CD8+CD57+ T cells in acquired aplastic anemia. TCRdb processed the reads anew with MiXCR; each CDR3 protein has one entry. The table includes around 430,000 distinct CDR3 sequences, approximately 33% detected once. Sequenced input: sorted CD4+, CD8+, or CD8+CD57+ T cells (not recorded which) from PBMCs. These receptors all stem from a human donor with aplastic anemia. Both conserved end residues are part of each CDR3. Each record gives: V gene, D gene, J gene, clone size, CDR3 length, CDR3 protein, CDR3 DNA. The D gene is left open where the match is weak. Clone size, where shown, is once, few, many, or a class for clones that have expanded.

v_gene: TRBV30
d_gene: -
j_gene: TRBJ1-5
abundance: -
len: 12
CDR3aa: CAWSGNDQPQHF
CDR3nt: TGTGCCTGGAGCGGGAACGATCAGCCCCAGCATTTT

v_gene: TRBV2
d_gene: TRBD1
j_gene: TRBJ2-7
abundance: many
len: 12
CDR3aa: CASKTGAFEQYF
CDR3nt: TGTGCCAGCAAGACAGGGGCCTTTGAGCAGTACTTC

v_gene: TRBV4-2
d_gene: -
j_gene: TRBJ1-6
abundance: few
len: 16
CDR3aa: CASSQDLAGVNSPLHF
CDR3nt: TGTGCCAGCAGCCAAGATCTTGCAGGGGTTAATTCACCCCTCCACTTT

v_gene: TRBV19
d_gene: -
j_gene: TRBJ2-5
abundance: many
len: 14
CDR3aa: CASSITEMGETQYF
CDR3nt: TGTGCCAGTAGTATAACCGAAATGGGAGAGACCCAGTACTTC

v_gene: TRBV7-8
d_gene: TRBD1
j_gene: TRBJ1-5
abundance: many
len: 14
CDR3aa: CASQQTTGDQPQHF
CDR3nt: TGTGCCAGCCAACAAACTACAGGGGATCAGCCCCAGCATTTT

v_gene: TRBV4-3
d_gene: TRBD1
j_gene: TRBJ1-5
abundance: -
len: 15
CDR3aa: CAGSQGDREYQPQHF
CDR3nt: TGCGCCGGCAGCCAGGGGGACAGGGAATATCAGCCCCAGCATTTT

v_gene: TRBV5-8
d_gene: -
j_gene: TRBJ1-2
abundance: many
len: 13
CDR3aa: CASSRYETYGYTF
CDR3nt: TGTGCCAGCAGCCGATACGAAACATATGGCTACACCTTC

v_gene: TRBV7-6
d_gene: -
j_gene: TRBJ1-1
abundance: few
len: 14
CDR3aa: CASSITGTNTEAFF
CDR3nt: TGTGCCAGCAGCATAACAGGGACGAACACTGAAGCTTTCTTT

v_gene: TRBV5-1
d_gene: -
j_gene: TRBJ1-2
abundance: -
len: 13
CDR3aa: CASSLESGSSYTF
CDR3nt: TGCGCCAGCAGCTTAGAGAGCGGGAGCAGCTACACCTTC

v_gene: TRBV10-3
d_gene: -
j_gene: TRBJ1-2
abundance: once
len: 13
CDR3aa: CAISEDTEGGYAF
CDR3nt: TGTGCCATCAGTGAGGATACCGAAGGTGGCTACGCCTTC

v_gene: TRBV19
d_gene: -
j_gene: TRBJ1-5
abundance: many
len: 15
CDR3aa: CASSIDGRSNQPQHF
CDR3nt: TGTGCCAGTAGTATAGATGGGAGAAGCAATCAGCCCCAGCATTTT

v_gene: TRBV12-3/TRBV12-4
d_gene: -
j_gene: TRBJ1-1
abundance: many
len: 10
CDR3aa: CASMRTEAFF
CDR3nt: TGTGCCAGCATGCGCACTGAAGCTTTCTTT

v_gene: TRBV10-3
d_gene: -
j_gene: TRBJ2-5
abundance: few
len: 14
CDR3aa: CAISETLGQETQYF
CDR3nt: TGTGCCATCAGTGAAACGCTAGGGCAGGAGACCCAGTACTTC

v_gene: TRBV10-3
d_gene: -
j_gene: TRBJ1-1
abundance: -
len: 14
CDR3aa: CAIATNALNTEAFF
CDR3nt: TGTGCCATCGCCACTAACGCATTGAACACTGAAGCTTTCTTT

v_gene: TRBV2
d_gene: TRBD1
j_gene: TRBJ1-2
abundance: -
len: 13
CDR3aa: CASSMGQGFGYTF
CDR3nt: TGTGCCAGCAGTATGGGACAGGGGTTTGGCTACACCTTC

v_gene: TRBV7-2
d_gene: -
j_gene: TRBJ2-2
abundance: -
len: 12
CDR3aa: CASSQSTGELFF
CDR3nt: TGTGCCAGCAGCCAATCCACCGGGGAGCTGTTTTTT

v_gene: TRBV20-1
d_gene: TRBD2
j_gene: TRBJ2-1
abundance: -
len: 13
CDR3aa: CSSSGYSYNEQFF
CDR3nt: TGCAGCTCTAGCGGGTACTCCTACAATGAGCAGTTCTTC

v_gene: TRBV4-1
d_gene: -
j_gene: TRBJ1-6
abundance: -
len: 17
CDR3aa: CASSQFGGGAANSPLHF
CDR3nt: TGCGCCAGCAGCCAGTTTGGGGGAGGCGCGGCTAATTCACCCCTCCACTTT

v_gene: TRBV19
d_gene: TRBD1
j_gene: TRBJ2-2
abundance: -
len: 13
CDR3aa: CASSDRGPGELFF
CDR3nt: TGTGCCAGCAGCGACAGGGGGCCCGGGGAGCTGTTTTTT

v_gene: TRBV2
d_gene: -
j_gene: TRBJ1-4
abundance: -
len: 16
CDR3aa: CASGERGGETNEKLFF
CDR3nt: TGTGCCAGCGGTGAGCGCGGGGGGGAAACTAATGAAAAACTGTTTTTT

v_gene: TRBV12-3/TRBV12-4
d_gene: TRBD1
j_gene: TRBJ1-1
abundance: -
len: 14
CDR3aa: CASSLGQPVTEAFF
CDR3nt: TGTGCCAGCAGCCTGGGACAGCCGGTGACTGAAGCTTTCTTT

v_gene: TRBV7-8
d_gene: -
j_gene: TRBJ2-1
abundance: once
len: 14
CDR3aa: CASSLRAAISEQFF
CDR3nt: TGTGCCAGCAGCTTACGAGCAGCCATAAGTGAGCAGTTCTTC

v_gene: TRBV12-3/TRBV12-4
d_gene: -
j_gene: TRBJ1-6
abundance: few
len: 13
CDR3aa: CATRQFHNSPLHF
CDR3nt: TGTGCCACCAGACAGTTCCATAATTCACCCCTCCACTTT